This TCR beta chain was observed in a study of blood T cell repertoires in COVID-19. About the research overall: Acute and convalescent COVID-19 samples came from the United States, Italy and Spain. PBMCs, B-cell-depleted T cells, or T cells were the source of the cDNA or gDNA that made up the material.

Seattle researchers signed up patients amid active infection and tracked them longitudinally. In the original workflow: Estimation of nucleated cell counts was performed using reference gene primer amplification. Generated by immunoSEQ multiplex PCR, the TCRdb table keeps only in-frame clones and is missing some. V and J calls and clone size come straight from that table; D and trimming were deduced from the DNA. This table holds around 260,000 clones, 80% to 85% found once. This CDR3 has 14 residues. The ends were cut back, 2 bases at V and 0 bases at J, with 8 bases in the middle. The germline V gene has CDR1 SGHDT and CDR2 YYEEEE.

Sequenced: peripheral blood. The sequence derives from a person aged 70 to 85 with COVID-19, enrolled during active disease. This chain joins TRBV5-6 and TRBJ1-1; maybe TRBD1 (6 bases). DNA of the CDR3: TGTGCCAGCAGCTTCCAGGGGTTGAACACTGAAGCTTTCTTT. Translated, it gives CASSFQGLNTEAFF.